This record covers a single T cell receptor (beta chain). The antigen is unknown. The CDR3 loop spans 13 amino acids. Germline CDR1 is SGHRS and CDR2 is YFSETQ. V was cut by 4 bases and J by 6 bases, with 10 bases left in between. A library of TCRbeta sequences, prepared with unique molecular identifiers, was generated. TCRdb reprocessed the PCR reads via MiXCR and lists one record per CDR3 protein. The sample lists under 850,000 distinct CDR3 sequences; less than 15% were seen once. The sample originates from a study of T-cell reconstitution after alpha-beta-depleted transplantation in children. Points from the study as a whole: Several hundred expanded graft clones reportedly were the source of alpha-beta T cells about two months after transplant. One year post-transplant, T-cell counts and diversity were largely derived from T cells produced anew. After transplant, high TCRbeta diversity at day 60 in some patients arose from surviving recipient T cells and thymic progenitors.

The specimen was PBMCs, collected before TCRalphabeta/CD19-depleted stem cell transplant. The gene calls are TRBV5-1 and TRBJ2-2; D uncertain. The clonotype originates from a girl aged 2-10 years with congenital amegakaryocytic thrombocytopenia, due to receive a stem cell transplant. CDR3 sequence: CASSMVGAGELFF. In DNA form, the CDR3 reads TGCGCCAGCAGCATGGTCGGTGCCGGGGAGCTGTTTTTT. The variable domain in full, with the rest retrieved from reference TRBV5-1 and TRBJ2-2, is KAGVTQTPRYLIKTRGQQVTLSCSPISGHRSVSWYQQTPGQGLQFLFEYFSETQRNKGNFPGRFSGRQFSNSRSEMNVSTLELGDSALYLCASSMVGAGELFFGEGSRLTVL.